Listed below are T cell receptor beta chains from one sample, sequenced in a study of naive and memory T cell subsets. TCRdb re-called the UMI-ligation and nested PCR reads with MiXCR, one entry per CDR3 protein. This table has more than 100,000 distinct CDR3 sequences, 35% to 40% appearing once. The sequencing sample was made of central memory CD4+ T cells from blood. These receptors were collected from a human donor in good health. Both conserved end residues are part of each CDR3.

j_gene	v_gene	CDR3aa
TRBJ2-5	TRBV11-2	CASSFSASGETQYF
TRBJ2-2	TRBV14	CASSPLAGGNTGELFF
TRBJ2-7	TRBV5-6	CASSLAGGYSYEQYF
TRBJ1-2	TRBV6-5	CASSYGGQGANGYTF
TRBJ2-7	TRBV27	CASLETGTGAYEQYF
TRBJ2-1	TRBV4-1	CASSQEAGGLAGGRDEQFF
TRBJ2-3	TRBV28	CASTPTGKRGQYF
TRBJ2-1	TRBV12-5	CASGPPGTQGEQFF
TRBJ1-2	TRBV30	CAWSVNRGKDYGYTF
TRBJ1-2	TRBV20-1	CSAKTGGDGYTF
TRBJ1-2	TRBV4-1	CASSLTGLRGYTF
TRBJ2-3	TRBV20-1	CSAPTGVGGHTQYF
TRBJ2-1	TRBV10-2	CASSIDRQGNEQFF
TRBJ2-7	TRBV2	CASSGQGASYEQYF
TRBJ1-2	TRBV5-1	CASSPEQGGVSGYTF
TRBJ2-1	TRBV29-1	CSVGIPSGTSGSNEQFF
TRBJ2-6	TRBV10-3	CAISESFTGTSGANVLTF
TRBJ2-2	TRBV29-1	CSAVRGSAGELFF
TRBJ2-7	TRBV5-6	CASSLLQTAYEQYF
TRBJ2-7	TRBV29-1	CSVKPASYEQYF
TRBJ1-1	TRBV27	CASSLSRVSNTEAFF
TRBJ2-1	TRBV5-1	CASSAIAEYNEQFF
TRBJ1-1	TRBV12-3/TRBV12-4	CASSSSRYTEAFF
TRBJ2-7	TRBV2	CASVNYEQYF
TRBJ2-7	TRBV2	CASSEFSGSHEQYF
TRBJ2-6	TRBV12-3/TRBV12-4	CASSLTGGTLLSGANVLTF
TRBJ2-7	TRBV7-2	CASSLRRDYEQYF
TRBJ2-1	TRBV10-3	CAISEDRNNEQFF
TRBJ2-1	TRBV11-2	CASSSSRWGWEQFF
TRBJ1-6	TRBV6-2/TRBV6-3	CASSYGGSYNSPLHF
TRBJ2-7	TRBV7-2	CASSSVYEQYF
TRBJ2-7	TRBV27	CASSLSLRFPGDNLYEQYF